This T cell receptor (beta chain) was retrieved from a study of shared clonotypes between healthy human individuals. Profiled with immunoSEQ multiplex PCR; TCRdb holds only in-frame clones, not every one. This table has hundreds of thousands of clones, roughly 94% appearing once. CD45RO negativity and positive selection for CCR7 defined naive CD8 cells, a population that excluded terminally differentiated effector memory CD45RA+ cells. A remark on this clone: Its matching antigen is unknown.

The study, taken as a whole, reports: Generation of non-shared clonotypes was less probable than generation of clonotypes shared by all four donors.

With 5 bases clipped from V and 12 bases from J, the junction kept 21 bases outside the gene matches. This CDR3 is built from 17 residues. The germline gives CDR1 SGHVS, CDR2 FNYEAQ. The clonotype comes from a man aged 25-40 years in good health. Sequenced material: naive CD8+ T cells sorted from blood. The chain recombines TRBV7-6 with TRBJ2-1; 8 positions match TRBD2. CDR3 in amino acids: CASSPMGLRREAPGQFF. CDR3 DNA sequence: TGTGCCAGCAGCCCCATGGGACTACGGCGGGAGGCCCCTGGGCAGTTCTTC.